Listed below are T cell receptor beta chains from one sample, sequenced in a study of CD8+CD57+ T cells in acquired aplastic anemia. TCRdb re-called the reads with MiXCR, one entry per CDR3 protein. The data contain fewer than 300,000 distinct CDR3 sequences, 82% of them singletons. The sample consisted of sorted CD4+, CD8+, or CD8+CD57+ T cells (not recorded which) from PBMCs. These TCRs come from a human donor with aplastic anemia. The CDR3 runs from the conserved cysteine through the conserved F or W. Each record gives: V gene, clone size, J gene, D gene, CDR3 protein, CDR3 DNA. D genes are given only for firm matches. The listing skips clone size in some rows; elsewhere it reads once, few, many or a size class.

>TRBV9|NA|TRBJ1-2|NA
CASSVGGLGYTF
TGTGCCAGCAGCGTAGGGGGACTTGGCTACACCTTC
>TRBV7-3|NA|TRBJ2-1|NA
CASSLERDGQFF
TGTGCCAGCAGCTTGGAACGGGACGGGCAGTTCTTC
>TRBV7-8|many|TRBJ2-1|NA
CASSLAGGPDTHDQFF
TGTGCCAGCAGCTTAGCGGGAGGTCCCGATACGCATGATCAGTTCTTC
>TRBV10-3|NA|TRBJ2-7|TRBD2
CAISGLWGGDEQYF
TGTGCCATCAGTGGCCTCTGGGGGGGAGATGAGCAGTACTTC
>TRBV7-8|NA|TRBJ2-1|NA
CASSLGGGTDKHEQFF
TGTGCCAGCAGCCTAGGGGGAGGAACCGATAAGCATGAGCAGTTCTTC
>TRBV7-8|NA|TRBJ2-7|NA
CASSLAPGYEQYF
TGTGCCAGCAGCTTAGCGCCCGGCTACGAGCAGTACTTC
>TRBV7-9|NA|TRBJ1-6|NA
CASSADRASYNQPLHF
TGTGCCAGCAGCGCCGACCGCGCCTCATATAATCAGCCCCTCCACTTT
>TRBV5-6|NA|TRBJ2-5|NA
CASSLVTGLETQYF
TGCGCCAGCAGCTTGGTAACAGGGTTAGAGACCCAGTACTTC
>TRBV19|NA|TRBJ2-3|TRBD1
CASSVGGRSTDAQYF
TGTGCCAGTAGCGTAGGGGGCCGGAGCACCGATGCGCAGTATTTT
>TRBV7-9|NA|TRBJ2-1|TRBD1
CAGQGARETQYFW
TGTGCCGGACAGGGGGCTAGGGAGACCCAGTATTTCTGG
>TRBV25-1|NA|TRBJ2-7|TRBD1
CASSATGQPVYEQYF
TGTGCCAGCAGTGCAACGGGACAGCCAGTCTACGAGCAGTACTTC
>TRBV7-3|NA|TRBJ1-5|NA
CASSLARSSYTQHF
TGTGCCAGCAGCTTAGCGCGGAGTTCCTATACGCAGCATTTT
>TRBV20-1|NA|TRBJ2-7|TRBD1
CSARQGLTYEQYF
TGCAGTGCTCGACAGGGTCTTACCTACGAGCAGTACTTC
>TRBV5-6|NA|TRBJ2-3|NA
CASGLRDTDTQYF
TGTGCCAGCGGCCTCCGGGACACAGATACGCAGTATTTT
>TRBV2|NA|TRBJ2-3|TRBD2
CASSVAGHPYEQYF
TGTGCCAGCAGCGTAGCGGGACATCCCTATGAGCAGTATTTT
>TRBV7-6|NA|TRBJ2-3|NA
CASSRAREDTQYF
TGTGCCAGCAGCCGGGCTCGCGAAGATACGCAGTATTTT
>TRBV7-9|NA|TRBJ2-2|TRBD2
CASSLSGSYGGDVFF
TGTGCCAGCAGCTTATCGGGGAGCTACGGGGGGGACGTCTTTTTT
>TRBV4-3|NA|TRBJ2-5|NA
CASSHNPGGPNQETQYF
TGCGCCAGCAGCCACAATCCCGGGGGGCCAAACCAAGAGACCCAGTACTTC
>TRBV7-9|once|TRBJ2-3|NA
CASSLTAAPYNEQQYF
TGTGCCAGCAGCTTAACAGCGGCCCCCTACAATGAGCAGCAGTATTTT
>TRBV7-2|NA|TRBJ2-7|NA
CASSLNYEQYF
TGTGCCAGCAGCTTAAACTACGAGCAGTACTTC
>TRBV7-9|once|TRBJ2-3|TRBD2
CASSLGEGADNSPF
TGTGCCAGCAGCTTGGGGGAGGGCGCCGATAATTCACCCTTT
>TRBV7-8|NA|TRBJ2-1|TRBD2
CASSFQPNGGGDEQFF
TGTGCCAGCAGCTTTCAACCAAACGGGGGGGGCGATGAGCAGTTCTTC
>TRBV10-3|many|TRBJ1-1|TRBD1
CAISESAQGLQAEAFF
TGTGCCATCAGTGAGTCGGCACAGGGGCTCCAGGCTGAAGCTTTCTTT
>TRBV7-8|NA|TRBJ1-6|NA
CASSLAGAPDLHF
TGTGCCAGCAGCCTCGCGGGAGCTCCCGACCTCCACTTT
>TRBV11-3|NA|TRBJ2-2|NA
CASSPRDRELFF
TGTGCCAGCAGCCCGCGGGACAGGGAGCTGTTTTTT
>TRBV7-9|NA|TRBJ2-7|NA
CASSLHPTSEQYFF
NA
>TRBV6-4|NA|TRBJ2-1|TRBD2
CASSDLAGGNNEQFF
TGTGCCAGCAGTGATCTAGCGGGGGGTAACAATGAGCAGTTCTTC
>TRBV9|NA|TRBJ1-2|NA
CASSLERDTQVYGYTF
TGTGCCAGCAGCTTAGAGAGGGATACGCAGGTATATGGCTACACCTTC
>TRBV7-6|NA|TRBJ2-1|NA
CASSFQSTGASDEQFF
TGTGCCAGCAGCTTTCAAAGCACCGGGGCGAGCGATGAGCAGTTCTTC
>TRBV7-9|NA|TRBJ2-3|NA
CASSLAGGRATDTF
TGTGCCAGCAGCTTAGCGGGAGGTCGAGCGACAGATACGTTT
>TRBV7-8|NA|TRBJ2-3|NA
CASSVAGQSKNTQYF
TGTGCCAGCAGCGTAGCGGGACAGAGCAAAAATACGCAGTATTTT
>TRBV2|NA|TRBJ1-6|NA
CASSLGQKDSPLHF
TGTGCCAGCAGTTTGGGACAAAAGGATTCACCCCTCCACTTT
>TRBV19|many|TRBJ2-2|NA
CASSAVGGHTGELFF
TGTGCCAGTAGTGCTGTGGGAGGCCACACCGGGGAGCTGTTTTTT
>TRBV11-2|NA|TRBJ1-5|NA
CASSLSPENQPQHF
TGTGCCAGCAGCTTATCCCCAGAGAATCAGCCCCAGCATTTT